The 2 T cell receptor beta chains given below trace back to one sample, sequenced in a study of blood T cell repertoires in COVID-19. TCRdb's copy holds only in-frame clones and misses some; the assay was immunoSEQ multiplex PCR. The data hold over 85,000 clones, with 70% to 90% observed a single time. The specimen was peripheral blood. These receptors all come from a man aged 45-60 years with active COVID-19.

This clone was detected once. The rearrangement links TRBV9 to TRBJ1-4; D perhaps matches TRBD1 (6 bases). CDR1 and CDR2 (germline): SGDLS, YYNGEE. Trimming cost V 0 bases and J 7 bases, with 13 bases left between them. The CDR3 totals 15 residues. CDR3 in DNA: TGTGCCAGCAGCGTAGGGGTAGGGGGAAGTGAAAAACTGTTTTTT. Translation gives CASSVGVGGSEKLFF.

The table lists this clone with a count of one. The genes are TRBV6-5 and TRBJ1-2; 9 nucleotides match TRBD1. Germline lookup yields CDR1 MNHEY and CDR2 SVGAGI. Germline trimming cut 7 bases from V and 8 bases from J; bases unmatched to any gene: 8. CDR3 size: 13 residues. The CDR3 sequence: CASTRTGEEGYTF. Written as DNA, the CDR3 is TGTGCCAGCACCCGGACAGGGGAGGAAGGCTACACCTTC.